This TCR beta chain was captured in a study of CD8+CD57+ T cells in acquired aplastic anemia. Looking at the study overall: Across the sorted CD4+ and CD8+ cells, DNA amounts averaged roughly 3 ug. Study results and limitations: Patients were compared with controls for CD8+ Simpson's diversity, and no significant difference emerged. Patients and controls shared under 35 CD8+ CDR3 sequences, which appeared highly expressed in patients and within their immunodominant clones.

Worth noting for this clonotype: What it recognizes is unknown.

The template for TCR beta VDJ and CDR3 sequence profiling was genomic DNA. TCRdb re-analysed the reads in MiXCR, keeping a single row per CDR3 protein. This table holds 150,000 to 200,000 distinct CDR3 sequences, 64% found once. Unmatched junction bases numbered 11, after V lost 5 bases and J lost 5 bases. The CDR3 spans 15 residues. CDR1 and CDR2 (germline): SGHVS, FNYEAQ. This sequence joins TRBV7-6 and TRBJ2-7; 8 bases line up with TRBD2. The receptor comes from a human donor with severe aplastic anemia or a healthy control (not recorded which). Sequenced: sorted CD4+, CD8+, or CD8+CD57+ T cells (not recorded which) from PBMCs. The CDR3 region is CASSPPGLAGHEQYF. The CDR3 DNA reads TGTGCCAGCAGCCCCCCCGGACTAGCCGGCCACGAGCAGTACTTC.